The clone carrying this T cell receptor (beta chain) was counted a few times. The junction does not match germline at one end; this may be a read error. The sample is drawn from a study of T cell repertoires in cytomegalovirus infection. Germline values: CDR1 MNHNS, CDR2 SASEGT. The CDR3 consists of 12 residues. TCRdb re-called the reads with MiXCR, one entry per CDR3 protein. The data contain approximately 750,000 distinct CDR3 sequences, about a third of them singletons. Sample: PBMCs. The gene calls are TRBV6-1 and TRBJ1-3; D ambiguous. This clonotype was obtained from a human donor in good health (CMV status not recorded). Some clones in this sample may be carry-over from other donors' samples. CDR3 sequence: CASCGVGNTIYF. The DNA of the CDR3 is TGCGCCAGCTGCGGGGTTGGAAACACCATATATTTT.